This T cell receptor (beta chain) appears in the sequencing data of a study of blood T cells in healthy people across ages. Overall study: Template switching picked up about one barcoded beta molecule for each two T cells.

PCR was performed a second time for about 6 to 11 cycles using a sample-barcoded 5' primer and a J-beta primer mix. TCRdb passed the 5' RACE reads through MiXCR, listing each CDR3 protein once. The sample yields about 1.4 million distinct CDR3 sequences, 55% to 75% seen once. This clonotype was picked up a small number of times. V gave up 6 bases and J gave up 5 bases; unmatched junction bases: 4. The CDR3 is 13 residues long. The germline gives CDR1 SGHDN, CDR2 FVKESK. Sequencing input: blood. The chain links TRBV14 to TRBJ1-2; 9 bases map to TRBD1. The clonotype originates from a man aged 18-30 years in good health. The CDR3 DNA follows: TGTGCCAGCAGTACAGGGGGCCGGTATGGCTACACCTTC. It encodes CASSTGGRYGYTF.